Following are 4 T cell receptor beta chains from one sample sequenced in a study of blood T cells in healthy people across ages. The use of a sample-barcoded 5' primer and a J-beta primer mix characterized a second PCR of roughly 6 to 12 cycles. TCRdb re-called the 5' RACE reads with MiXCR, one entry per CDR3 protein. Of hundreds of thousands of distinct CDR3 sequences in the sample, approximately 30% were seen once. Sequenced input: blood. Source of these receptors: a woman older than 75 in good health.

This clonotype was counted at least ten times. This sequence joins TRBV3-1 and TRBJ2-5; either TRBD1 or TRBD2 may fit D (5 bases each). Trimming removed 2 bases at V and 7 bases at J, with 14 bases between. The CDR3 length is 14 residues. Germline CDR1 is LGHDT and CDR2 is YNNKEL (reference sequence). The CDR3 sequence: CASSQPAPRGTQYF. The CDR3 bases are TGTGCCAGCAGCCAACCGGCCCCGAGGGGGACCCAGTACTTC.

This clonotype has just a few counts. Since a much larger clone is just one base distant, this may be a read error. The genes are TRBV20-1 and TRBJ2-4, with D possibly TRBD2 on 6 matching bases. V gave up 5 bases and J gave up 3 bases, with 8 bases separating them. Germline CDR1 and CDR2: DFQATT and SNEGSKA (reference sequence). The CDR3 is 12 residues long. The CDR3 protein is CSAGGGKNIQYF. DNA of the CDR3: TGCAGTGCTGGGGGAGGCAAAAACATTCAGTACTTC.

The chain combines TRBV29-1 with TRBJ2-1, with D unclear. There are 13 residues in the CDR3. The germline V and J ends were trimmed by 6 bases and 3 bases, with 12 bases remaining between them. The V gene's germline CDR1 is SQVTM and CDR2 ANQGSEA. This chain's CDR3 is CSVPLPGYNEQFF. DNA of the CDR3: TGCAGCGTACCCCTGCCTGGCTACAATGAGCAGTTCTTC.

In its sample, this clonotype was seen many times. CDR3 sequence reads: CASSQKRSGAEQFF. CDR3 nucleotides: TGTGCCAGCAGTCAAAAAAGATCGGGGGCTGAGCAGTTCTTC. This rearrangement joins TRBV12-3 or TRBV12-4 to TRBJ2-1, with D perhaps being TRBD1 or TRBD2 (6 bases each). V lost 5 bases and J 9 bases, leaving 17 bases between the germline ends. The CDR3 has 14 amino acids.